This is a list of T cell receptor beta chains from one sample in a study of T cell responses to AZD1222 COVID-19 vaccine. TCRdb's table, derived via immunoSEQ multiplex PCR, lists solely in-frame clones and lacks some. Of about 130,000 clones listed, just over 90% are singletons. Specimen: peripheral blood, collected on day 0 of AZD1222 vaccination. These receptor sequences come from an adult in good health. Both conserved end residues are part of each CDR3. A D gene is named only where the DNA matches it firmly. Size values are once, few and many counts, or a class for expanded clones, and some rows have none.

D gene: -
J gene: TRBJ1-1
V gene: TRBV18
clone size: -
CDR3 protein: CASSPSGNTEAFF
CDR3 DNA: TGTGCCAGCTCACCCTCAGGGAACACTGAAGCTTTCTTT

D gene: -
J gene: TRBJ1-6
V gene: TRBV6-4
clone size: -
CDR3 protein: CASRGEPEALHF
CDR3 DNA: TGTGCCAGCAGGGGAGAACCAGAGGCCCTCCACTTT

D gene: -
J gene: TRBJ1-1
V gene: TRBV2
clone size: once
CDR3 protein: CASSAVGTNTEAFF
CDR3 DNA: TGTGCCAGCAGTGCGGTAGGGACGAACACTGAAGCTTTCTTT

D gene: -
J gene: TRBJ1-5
V gene: TRBV12-3/TRBV12-4
clone size: -
CDR3 protein: CASSFERGQPQHF
CDR3 DNA: TGTGCCAGCAGTTTTGAGAGAGGCCAGCCCCAGCATTTT

D gene: -
J gene: TRBJ2-1
V gene: TRBV2
clone size: -
CDR3 protein: CASSGTRNNEQFF
CDR3 DNA: TGTGCCAGCAGTGGGACAAGGAACAATGAGCAGTTCTTC

D gene: -
J gene: TRBJ2-3
V gene: TRBV19
clone size: -
CDR3 protein: CASTTSPGQGGADTQYF
CDR3 DNA: TGTGCCAGTACTACAAGTCCCGGGCAGGGGGGTGCAGATACGCAGTATTTT

D gene: -
J gene: TRBJ2-2
V gene: TRBV7-8
clone size: -
CDR3 protein: CASSLRTTGGELFF
CDR3 DNA: TGTGCCAGCAGCCTCCGGACAACGGGGGGGGAGCTGTTTTTT

D gene: TRBD1
J gene: TRBJ1-6
V gene: TRBV18
clone size: -
CDR3 protein: CASSRGTGTNNSPLHF
CDR3 DNA: TGTGCCAGCTCACGCGGGACAGGGACGAATAATTCACCCCTCCACTTT

D gene: TRBD1
J gene: TRBJ1-5
V gene: TRBV7-8
clone size: once
CDR3 protein: CASSLARGLHQPQHF
CDR3 DNA: TGTGCCAGCAGCTTAGCCAGGGGGCTGCATCAGCCCCAGCATTTT

D gene: -
J gene: TRBJ2-1
V gene: TRBV5-5
clone size: once
CDR3 protein: CASSSDPHYNEQFF
CDR3 DNA: TGTGCCAGCAGCTCGGACCCCCACTACAATGAGCAGTTCTTC

D gene: TRBD1
J gene: TRBJ1-2
V gene: TRBV7-2
clone size: once
CDR3 protein: CASSSGQGHYGYTF
CDR3 DNA: TGTGCCAGCAGCTCAGGACAGGGTCACTATGGCTACACCTTC

D gene: -
J gene: TRBJ2-2
V gene: TRBV3-1/TRBV3-2
clone size: -
CDR3 protein: CASSQDRLGNTGELFF
CDR3 DNA: TGTGCCAGCAGCCAAGATCGGCTGGGAAACACCGGGGAGCTGTTTTTT

D gene: -
J gene: TRBJ1-2
V gene: TRBV6-6
clone size: -
CDR3 protein: CASSYSSLGYGYTF
CDR3 DNA: TGTGCCAGCAGTTACTCCTCTCTCGGCTATGGCTACACCTTC

D gene: -
J gene: TRBJ1-5
V gene: TRBV19
clone size: -
CDR3 protein: CASTYMGRLGNQPQHF
CDR3 DNA: TGTGCCAGTACTTACATGGGTCGTTTGGGCAATCAGCCCCAGCATTTT

D gene: -
J gene: TRBJ2-6
V gene: TRBV7-9
clone size: -
CDR3 protein: CASSLAGYPHIPGANVLTF
CDR3 DNA: TGTGCCAGCAGCTTAGCGGGCTACCCCCACATCCCTGGGGCCAACGTCCTGACTTTC

D gene: TRBD1
J gene: TRBJ2-1
V gene: TRBV15
clone size: -
CDR3 protein: CATSSRDRESYEQFF
CDR3 DNA: TGTGCCACCAGCAGTCGGGACAGGGAGTCTTATGAGCAGTTCTTC

D gene: TRBD1
J gene: TRBJ2-1
V gene: TRBV15
clone size: -
CDR3 protein: CATDVDRLNEQFF
CDR3 DNA: TGTGCCACCGATGTGGACAGGCTTAATGAGCAGTTCTTC

D gene: -
J gene: TRBJ1-1
V gene: TRBV5-1
clone size: -
CDR3 protein: CASSLARQNTEAFF
CDR3 DNA: TGCGCCAGCAGCTTGGCACGGCAGAACACTGAAGCTTTCTTT

D gene: -
J gene: TRBJ2-5
V gene: TRBV5-8
clone size: -
CDR3 protein: CASRRGTSRMDTQYF
CDR3 DNA: TGTGCCAGCAGACGTGGGACCAGCAGGATGGATACCCAGTACTTC

D gene: TRBD1
J gene: TRBJ1-1
V gene: TRBV27
clone size: -
CDR3 protein: CASSFQGGRAFF
CDR3 DNA: TGTGCCAGCAGTTTCCAGGGGGGGCGAGCTTTCTTT

D gene: -
J gene: TRBJ2-7
V gene: TRBV12-3/TRBV12-4
clone size: -
CDR3 protein: CASSSRRGEEQYF
CDR3 DNA: TGTGCCAGCAGTTCTCGTCGAGGGGAAGAGCAGTACTTC

D gene: TRBD2
J gene: TRBJ2-3
V gene: TRBV5-6
clone size: once
CDR3 protein: CASSAGTSGGAIIQDTQYF
CDR3 DNA: TGTGCCAGCAGCGCCGGGACTAGCGGGGGGGCTATAATCCAAGATACGCAGTATTTT

D gene: TRBD1
J gene: TRBJ1-1
V gene: TRBV20-1
clone size: -
CDR3 protein: CSARKDRGAFF
CDR3 DNA: TGCAGTGCTAGAAAGGACAGGGGAGCTTTCTTT